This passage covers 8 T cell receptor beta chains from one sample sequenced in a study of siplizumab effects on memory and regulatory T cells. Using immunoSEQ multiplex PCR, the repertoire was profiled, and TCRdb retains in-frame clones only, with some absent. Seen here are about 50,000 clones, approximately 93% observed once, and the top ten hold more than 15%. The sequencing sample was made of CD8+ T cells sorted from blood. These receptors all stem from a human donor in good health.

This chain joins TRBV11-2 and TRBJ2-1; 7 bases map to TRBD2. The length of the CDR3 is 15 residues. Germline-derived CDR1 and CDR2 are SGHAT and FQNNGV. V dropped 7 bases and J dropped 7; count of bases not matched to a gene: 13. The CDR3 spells CASTQVLAASNEQFF. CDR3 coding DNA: TGTGCCAGCACCCAAGTCCTAGCGGCATCGAATGAGCAGTTCTTC.

The CDR3 protein is CASSDSFNYGYTF. CDR3 bases: TGTGCCAGCAGTGACAGTTTTAACTATGGCTACACCTTC. The rearrangement links TRBV2 to TRBJ1-2; D is ambiguous. V lost 3 bases and J lost 1, with 6 bases in between. The germline V gene encodes CDR1 SNHLY and CDR2 FYNNEI. The CDR3 is made up of 13 amino acids.

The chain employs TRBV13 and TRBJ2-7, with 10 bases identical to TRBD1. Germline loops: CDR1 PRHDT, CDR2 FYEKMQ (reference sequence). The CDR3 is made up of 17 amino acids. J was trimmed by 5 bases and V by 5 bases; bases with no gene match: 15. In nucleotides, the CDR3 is TGTGCCAGCAGCCCCAACAGTGGGACAGGGGCTCGGGACGAGCAGTACTTC. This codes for CASSPNSGTGARDEQYF.

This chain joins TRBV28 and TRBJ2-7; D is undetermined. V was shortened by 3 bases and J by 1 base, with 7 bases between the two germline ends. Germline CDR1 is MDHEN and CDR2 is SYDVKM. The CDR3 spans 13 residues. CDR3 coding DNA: TGTGCCAGCAGTTTCTACAAGTCCTACGAGCAGTACTTC. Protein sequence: CASSFYKSYEQYF.

CDR3 sequence (DNA): TGTGCCATCAGTGAGGGGGAATATAGCAATCAGCCCCAGCATTTT. This codes for CAISEGEYSNQPQHF. This rearrangement joins TRBV10-3 to TRBJ1-5; D unclear. CDR3 length equals 15 residues. Germline values: CDR1 ENHRY, CDR2 SYGVKD. V dropped 2 bases and J dropped 0 bases, with 8 bases sitting between them.

CDR3 coding DNA: TGTGCCAGCAGTTTTGGGGAGAGCTCCTACGAGCAGTACTTC. Translating gives CASSFGESSYEQYF. The genes are TRBV27 and TRBJ2-7; possibly TRBD2 for D (5 bases). This CDR3 is built from 14 residues. CDR1 MNHEY and CDR2 SMNVEV come from the germline V gene (reference sequence). Trimming took off 3 bases at V and 0 bases at J, with 9 bases between the two ends.

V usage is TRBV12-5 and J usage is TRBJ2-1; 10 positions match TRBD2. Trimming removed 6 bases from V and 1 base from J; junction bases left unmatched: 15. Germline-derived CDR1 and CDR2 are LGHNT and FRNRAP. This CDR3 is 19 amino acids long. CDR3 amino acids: CASGLITSGNLYSYNEQFF. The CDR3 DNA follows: TGTGCTAGTGGCCTCATCACTAGCGGGAACCTTTATTCCTACAATGAGCAGTTCTTC.

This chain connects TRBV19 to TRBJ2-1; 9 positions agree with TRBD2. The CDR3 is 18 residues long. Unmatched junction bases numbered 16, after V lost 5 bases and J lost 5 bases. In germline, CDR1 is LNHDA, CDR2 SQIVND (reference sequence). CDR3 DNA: TGTGCCAGTAGTCTAGGACTAGCGCTTTCCTCCCATGACAATGAGCAGTTCTTC. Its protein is CASSLGLALSSHDNEQFF.